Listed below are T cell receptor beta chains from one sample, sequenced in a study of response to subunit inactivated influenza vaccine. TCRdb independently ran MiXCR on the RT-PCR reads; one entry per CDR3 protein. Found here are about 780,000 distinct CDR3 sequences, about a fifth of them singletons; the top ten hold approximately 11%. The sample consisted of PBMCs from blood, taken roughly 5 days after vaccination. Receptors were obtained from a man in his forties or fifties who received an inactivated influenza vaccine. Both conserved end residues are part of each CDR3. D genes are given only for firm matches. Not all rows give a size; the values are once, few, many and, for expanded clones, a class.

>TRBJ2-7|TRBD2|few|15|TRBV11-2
CASSLSNREAYEQYF
TGTGCCAGCAGCTTATCCAACCGGGAGGCATACGAGCAGTACTTC
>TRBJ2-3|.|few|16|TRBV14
CASSPLRDTPTDTQYF
TGTGCCAGCAGCCCTCTCCGGGACACCCCCACAGATACGCAGTATTTT
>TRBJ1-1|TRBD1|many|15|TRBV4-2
CASSRRALDRAEAFF
TGTGCCAGCAGCCGAAGGGCCCTAGACAGGGCTGAAGCTTTCTTT
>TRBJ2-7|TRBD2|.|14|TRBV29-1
CSVGEAGGFYEQYF
TGCAGCGTTGGCGAGGCGGGGGGCTTCTACGAGCAGTACTTC
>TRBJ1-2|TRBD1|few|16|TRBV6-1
CASSKLMTGGSYGYTF
TGTGCCAGCAGTAAACTTATGACAGGGGGCTCCTATGGCTACACCTTC
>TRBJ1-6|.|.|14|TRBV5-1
CASSGAEGESPLHF
TGCGCCAGCAGCGGCGCGGAGGGGGAATCACCCCTCCACTTT
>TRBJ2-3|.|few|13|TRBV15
CATSRPREDTQYF
TGTGCCACCAGCAGACCCCGGGAAGATACGCAGTATTTT
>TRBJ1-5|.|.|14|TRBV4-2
CASSQEPGNQPQHF
TGTGCCAGCAGCCAAGAGCCAGGCAATCAGCCCCAGCATTTT
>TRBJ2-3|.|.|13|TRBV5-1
CASSPAIADTQYF
TGCGCCAGCAGCCCCGCGATAGCAGATACGCAGTATTTT
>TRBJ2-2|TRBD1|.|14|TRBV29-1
CSVGDRVNTGELFF
TGCAGCGTGGGGGACAGGGTGAACACCGGGGAGCTGTTTTTT
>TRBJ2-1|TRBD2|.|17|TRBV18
CASSPLPSSGSNNEQFF
TGTGCCAGCTCACCCTTACCTTCTAGCGGGTCTAACAATGAGCAGTTCTTC
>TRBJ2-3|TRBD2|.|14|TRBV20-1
CSASSGSITDTQYF
TGCAGTGCTTCTAGCGGGAGTATCACAGATACGCAGTATTTT
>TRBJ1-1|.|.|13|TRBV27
CASSPREGGEAFF
TGTGCCAGCAGTCCCCGGGAGGGAGGTGAAGCTTTCTTT
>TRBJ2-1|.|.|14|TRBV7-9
CASSLVNYHNEQFF
TGTGCCAGCAGCTTAGTCAACTACCACAATGAGCAGTTCTTC
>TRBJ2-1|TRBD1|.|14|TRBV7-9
CASSWTGASNEQFF
TGTGCCAGCAGCTGGACAGGAGCAAGCAATGAGCAGTTCTTC
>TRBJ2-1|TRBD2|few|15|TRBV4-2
CASSLGQAGGGEQFF
TGTGCCAGCAGCCTGGGTCAAGCGGGAGGGGGTGAGCAGTTCTTC
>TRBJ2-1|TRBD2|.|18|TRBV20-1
CSARDLAGGRDSYNEQFF
TGCAGTGCTAGAGATCTAGCGGGGGGCCGGGACTCCTACAATGAGCAGTTCTTC
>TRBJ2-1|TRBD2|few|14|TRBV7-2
CASNKRGGYNEQFF
TGTGCCAGCAACAAACGGGGGGGATACAATGAGCAGTTCTTC
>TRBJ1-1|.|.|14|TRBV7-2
CASSNPVIRWLAFF
TGTGCCAGCAGCAACCCCGTTATCAGGTGGTTAGCTTTCTTT
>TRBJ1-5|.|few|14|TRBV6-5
CASSYRGGNQPQHF
TGTGCCAGCAGTTACCGGGGAGGCAATCAGCCCCAGCATTTT
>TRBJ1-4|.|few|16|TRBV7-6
CASSFGVGVTNEKLFF
TGTGCCAGCAGCTTCGGGGTCGGGGTAACTAATGAAAAACTGTTTTTT
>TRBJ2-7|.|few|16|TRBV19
CASTPSVIAGAYEQYF
TGTGCCAGTACCCCTTCGGTTATAGCAGGGGCCTACGAGCAGTACTTC
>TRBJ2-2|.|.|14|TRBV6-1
CASSTDPVMRELFF
TGTGCCAGCAGTACGGACCCAGTTATGCGGGAGCTGTTTTTT
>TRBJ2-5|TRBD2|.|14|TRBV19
CASSIGGSGETQYF
TGTGCCAGTAGTATCGGGGGGAGCGGGGAGACCCAGTACTTC
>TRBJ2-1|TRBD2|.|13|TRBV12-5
CASAGGVGYEQFF
TGTGCTAGTGCGGGGGGAGTCGGGTATGAGCAGTTCTTC
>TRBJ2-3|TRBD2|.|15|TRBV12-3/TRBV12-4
CASSGLAGGRDTQYF
TGTGCCAGCAGCGGACTAGCGGGGGGTCGAGATACGCAGTATTTT